Shown below are 23 T cell receptor beta chains from a single sample sequenced in a study of T cell responses to AZD1222 COVID-19 vaccine. Clones were sequenced by immunoSEQ multiplex PCR, and TCRdb holds only the in-frame ones, with some missing. The repertoire holds about 180,000 clones, with 90% to 95% as singletons. Sequenced here: peripheral blood, sampled 28 days after the second dose of the MenACWY control vaccine. The receptor set was obtained from an adult who received the MenACWY meningococcal vaccine as a control.

The rearrangement uses TRBV28 and TRBJ2-6, with D perhaps given as TRBD1 or TRBD2 (6 bases each). The CDR3 extends over 16 amino acids. CDR1 is MDHEN and CDR2 is SYDVKM in the germline V gene. Trimming pared 7 bases from V and 2 bases from J, leaving 15 bases between. The CDR3 protein is CASTGARGAGANVLTF. The CDR3 DNA reads as TGTGCCAGCACGGGGGCGAGAGGGGCTGGGGCCAACGTCCTGACTTTC.

CDR3 nucleotide sequence: TGTGCCAGTAGTATGGGGTCGGGGAGCCGAAGACAGCCCCAGCATTTT. Protein product: CASSMGSGSRRQPQHF. The rearrangement uses TRBV19 and TRBJ1-5; D ambiguous. With 3 bases removed from V and 7 bases from J, the gap between germline ends came to 19 bases. The CDR3 is 16 residues long. Per germline, CDR1 LNHDA and CDR2 SQIVND (reference sequence).

The rearrangement joins TRBV6-2 or TRBV6-3 to TRBJ2-7; D remains unclear. There are 11 residues in the CDR3. V dropped 0 bases and J dropped 7 bases, with 4 bases sitting between them. Germline CDR1 and CDR2: MNHEY and SVGEGT. The CDR3, as DNA: TGTGCCAGCAGTTACTCGCTTGAGCAGTACTTC. Translating gives CASSYSLEQYF.

This sequence joins TRBV28 and TRBJ1-5; D perhaps matches TRBD1 (6 bases). The CDR3 is 15 residues long. V dropped 6 bases and J dropped 3 bases, with 15 bases sitting between them. Germline assignment: CDR1 MDHEN and CDR2 SYDVKM. This chain's CDR3 is CASSSKTGFNQPQHF. The CDR3 coding sequence is TGTGCCAGCAGCTCCAAAACAGGGTTCAATCAGCCCCAGCATTTT.

This chain uses TRBV4-3 with TRBJ1-5; D unresolved. The ends were cut back, 0 bases at V and 3 bases at J, with 6 bases in the middle. The CDR3 sequence is 14 residues long. The germline gives CDR1 LGHNA, CDR2 YSLEER. The CDR3 nucleotides are TGCGCCAGCAGCCAAGAGGGCACCAATCAGCCCCAGCATTTT. It is translated as CASSQEGTNQPQHF.

The CDR3 loop is CASSPTALPEAFF. CDR3 coding DNA: TGTGCCAGCTCCCCGACCGCCCTCCCTGAAGCTTTCTTT. This sequence joins TRBV18 and TRBJ1-1, with D unclear. The CDR3 covers 13 residues. Trimming shortened V by 6 bases and J by 6 bases, and 14 bases separated the two germline ends. The germline CDR1 and CDR2 sequences are KGHSH and LQKENI.

The sample holds one count of this clone. The chain has TRBV11-1 and TRBJ1-1; unclear D gene. The CDR3 contains 15 residues. Deletions cut 5 bases from V and 2 bases from J, with 15 bases between. The germline V gene has CDR1 SGHAT and CDR2 FQDESV (reference sequence). CDR3 residues: CASSAPRQGNTEAFF. In DNA form, the CDR3 reads TGTGCCAGCAGCGCTCCCAGGCAAGGTAACACTGAAGCTTTCTTT.

This chain links TRBV4-1 with TRBJ1-2, with D unresolved. Trimming pared 4 bases from V and 8 bases from J, leaving 8 bases between. Germline loops: CDR1 MGHRA, CDR2 YSYEKL. CDR3 size: 11 residues. The CDR3 region is CASSLAGGYTF. As DNA, the CDR3 is TGCGCCAGCAGCCTCGCCGGGGGCTACACCTTC.

This clone was seen a handful of times. The chain combines TRBV15 with TRBJ2-3; D is undetermined. V lost 5 bases to trimming and J lost 6 bases, with 9 bases between them. CDR1 is LNHNV and CDR2 is YYDKDF in the germline V gene (reference sequence). The CDR3 is 12 amino acids. In nucleotides, the CDR3 is TGTGCCACCAGCCGTGGTATGGATACGCAGTATTTT. Translating it yields CATSRGMDTQYF.

With respect to this clone: The same CDR3 is also encoded by other DNA sequences in this sample. The V call is TRBV18, the J call TRBJ1-1; D unresolved. This CDR3 comprises 13 residues. In germline, CDR1 is KGHSH, CDR2 LQKENI. V dropped 3 bases and J dropped 1 base, with 6 bases sitting between them. As DNA, the CDR3 is TGTGCCAGCTCACCCGGGCGGAACACTGAAGCTTTCTTT. As protein: CASSPGRNTEAFF. Full variable domain (rest looked up from reference TRBV18 and TRBJ1-1): NAGVMQNPRHLVRRRGQEARLRCSPMKGHSHVYWYRQLPEEGLKFMVYLQKENIIDESGMPKERFSAEFPKEGPSILRIQQVVRGDSAAYFCASSPGRNTEAFFGQGTRLTVV.

V and J are TRBV5-1 and TRBJ2-3; D unclear. The CDR3 consists of 14 residues. Germline CDR1 reads SGHRS; CDR2 reads YFSETQ. The ends were cut back, 2 bases at V and 0 bases at J, with 7 bases in the middle. The CDR3 DNA reads as TGCGCCAGCAGCTTTGGGCGCAGCACAGATACGCAGTATTTT. This encodes CASSFGRSTDTQYF.

V usage is TRBV6-6 and J usage is TRBJ1-5; D may be TRBD1 (6 bases). V was cut by 6 bases and J by 2 bases, with 11 bases left in between. Germline CDR1 reads MNHNY; CDR2 reads SVGAGI (reference sequence). CDR3 length equals 14 residues. In DNA form, the CDR3 reads TGTGCCAGCAGGGAGGGGGGTGGCAATCAGCCCCAGCATTTT. It codes for CASREGGGNQPQHF.

The V gene is TRBV10-1, the J gene TRBJ1-4, with D maybe TRBD1 (5 bases). The CDR3 extends over 13 amino acids. Trimming cost V 6 bases and J 6 bases, with 11 bases left between them. CDR1 and CDR2 from the germline V gene are WNHNN and SYGVQD (reference sequence). The CDR3 loop reads CASRRGDDEKLFF. In DNA form, the CDR3 reads TGCGCCAGCAGAAGAGGGGATGATGAAAAACTGTTTTTT.

The chain employs TRBV6-6 and TRBJ1-4, with TRBD1 matching 7 bases. In germline, CDR1 is MNHNY, CDR2 SVGAGI (reference sequence). The CDR3 sequence is 13 residues long. J lost 4 bases, V lost 5 bases, and 1 base had no gene match. This CDR3 is CASSHRGNEKLFF. The CDR3 DNA reads as TGTGCCAGCAGTCACAGGGGTAATGAAAAACTGTTTTTT.

J is TRBJ2-6 and V is TRBV4-3, with D tentatively TRBD1 (6 bases). The CDR3 has 18 residues. In germline, CDR1 is LGHNA, CDR2 YSLEER. V gave up 1 base and J gave up 0 bases, with 13 bases separating them. The CDR3 DNA reads as TGCGCCAGCAGCCAAGTGCTAGGACAGCTCTCTGGGGCCAACGTCCTGACTTTC. Its protein product is CASSQVLGQLSGANVLTF.

The V call is TRBV7-6, the J call TRBJ2-7; 9 bases match TRBD1. CDR1 and CDR2 from the germline V gene are SGHVS and FNYEAQ. This CDR3 comprises 15 residues. V was clipped by 5 bases and J by 2 bases; unmatched bases: 7. CDR3 in DNA: TGTGCCAGCAGCGGAGGACAGGGGTCCGCCTACGAGCAGTACTTC. This sequence encodes CASSGGQGSAYEQYF. The entire variable domain, with the rest obtained from reference TRBV7-6 and TRBJ2-7, is as follows: GAGVSQSPRYKVTKRGQDVALRCDPISGHVSLYWYRQALGQGPEFLTYFNYEAQQDKSGLPNDRFSAERPEGSISTLTIQRTEQRDSAMYRCASSGGQGSAYEQYFGPGTRLTVT.

The chain couples TRBV18 to TRBJ1-6; D ambiguous. In germline, CDR1 is KGHSH, CDR2 LQKENI. The CDR3 covers 14 residues. V was pared by 3 bases and J by 7 bases, with 10 bases between. The CDR3 protein is CASSPNRPNSPLHF. The CDR3 DNA is TGTGCCAGCTCACCCAACCGCCCCAATTCACCCCTCCACTTT.

This rearrangement joins TRBV28 to TRBJ2-7; 9 nucleotides match TRBD2. This CDR3 has 14 amino acids. J was trimmed by 4 bases and V by 5 bases; bases with no gene match: 6. Germline V gene sequence: CDR1 MDHEN, CDR2 SYDVKM. The DNA of the CDR3 is TGTGCCAGCAGTACGGGGACTAGCCAGTACGAGCAGTACTTC. Protein: CASSTGTSQYEQYF.

This chain joins TRBV25-1 and TRBJ2-7; D remains unclear. V lost 4 bases to trimming and J lost 10 bases, with 11 bases between them. Germline CDR1 is MGHDK and CDR2 is SYGVNS. This CDR3 has 11 amino acids. CDR3 in DNA: TGTGCCAGCAGTGTTCTTAGTCATCAGTACTTC. This encodes CASSVLSHQYF.

The chain carries TRBV28 and TRBJ2-7, with D possibly being TRBD1 (6 bases). Germline-derived CDR1 and CDR2 are MDHEN and SYDVKM. This CDR3 has 19 amino acids. Trimming took off 6 bases at V and 0 bases at J, with 27 bases between the two ends. The CDR3 region is CASSSGWGQGRIPSYEQYF. The CDR3 DNA is TGTGCCAGCAGCTCAGGGTGGGGACAAGGGCGTATCCCCTCCTACGAGCAGTACTTC.

In nucleotides, the CDR3 is TGTGCCAGCAGCTTTTACGGGGAGCTGTTTTTT. Residues: CASSFYGELFF. This chain joins TRBV21-1 and TRBJ2-2; TRBD2 was called by the table and not checked on the DNA. TRBV21-1 is a pseudogene segment. The CDR3 has 11 residues.

This chain links TRBV20-1 with TRBJ1-1; D not certain. Trimming removed 3 bases from V and 11 bases from J, with 13 bases in between. This CDR3 region has 11 residues. Germline values: CDR1 DFQATT, CDR2 SNEGSKA (reference sequence). The CDR3 spells CSASDPPRAFF. For the CDR3, the DNA is TGCAGTGCTAGTGACCCTCCTAGGGCTTTCTTT.

CDR3 residues: CASSYSPGGNEKLFF. In DNA, the CDR3 is TGTGCCAGCAGTTACTCACCGGGCGGTAATGAAAAACTGTTTTTT. The chain is built from TRBV6-5 and TRBJ1-4, with unresolved D. Germline assignment: CDR1 MNHEY and CDR2 SVGAGI. This CDR3 has 15 residues. With 0 bases removed from V and 4 bases from J, the gap between germline ends came to 9 bases.